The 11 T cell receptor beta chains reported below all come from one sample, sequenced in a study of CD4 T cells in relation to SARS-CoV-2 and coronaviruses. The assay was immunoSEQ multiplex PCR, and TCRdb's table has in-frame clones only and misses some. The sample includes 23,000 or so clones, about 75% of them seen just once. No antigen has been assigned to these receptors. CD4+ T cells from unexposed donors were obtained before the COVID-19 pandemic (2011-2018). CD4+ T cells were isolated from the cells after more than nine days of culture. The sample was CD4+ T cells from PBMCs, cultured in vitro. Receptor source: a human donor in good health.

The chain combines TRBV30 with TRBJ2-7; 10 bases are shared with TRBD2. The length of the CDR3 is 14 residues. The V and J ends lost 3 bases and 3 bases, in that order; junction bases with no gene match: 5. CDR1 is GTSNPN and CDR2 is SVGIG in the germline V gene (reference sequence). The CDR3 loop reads CAWSGTSEYYEQYF. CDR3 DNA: TGTGCCTGGAGCGGGACTAGCGAGTACTACGAGCAGTACTTC.

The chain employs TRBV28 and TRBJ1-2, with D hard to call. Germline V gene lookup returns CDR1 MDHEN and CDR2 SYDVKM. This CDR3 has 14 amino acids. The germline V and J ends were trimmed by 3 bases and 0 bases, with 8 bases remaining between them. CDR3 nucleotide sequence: TGTGCCAGCAGTTTGATACCCACTAACTATGGCTACACCTTC. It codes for CASSLIPTNYGYTF.

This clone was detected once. The CDR3 coding sequence is TGTGCCAGTAGTATAGGGACAGGCGTCGAGACCCAGTACTTC. It encodes CASSIGTGVETQYF. J is TRBJ2-5 and V is TRBV19, with 7 bases fitting TRBD1. The CDR3 covers 14 residues. V was clipped by 1 base and J by 5 bases; unmatched bases: 4. CDR1 is LNHDA and CDR2 is SQIVND in the germline V gene (reference sequence).

The CDR3 nucleotides are TGTGCCAGCAGCCGAGCAACAGGGACAGGGGCGTTCTACACCTTC. It codes for CASSRATGTGAFYTF. The J gene is TRBJ1-2, the V gene TRBV3-1 (or the pseudogene TRBV3-2), with 10 nucleotides matching TRBD1. Germline V gene lookup returns CDR1 LGHDT and CDR2 YNNKEL (reference sequence). This CDR3 region has 15 residues. With 4 bases clipped from V and 10 bases from J, the junction kept 12 bases outside the gene matches.

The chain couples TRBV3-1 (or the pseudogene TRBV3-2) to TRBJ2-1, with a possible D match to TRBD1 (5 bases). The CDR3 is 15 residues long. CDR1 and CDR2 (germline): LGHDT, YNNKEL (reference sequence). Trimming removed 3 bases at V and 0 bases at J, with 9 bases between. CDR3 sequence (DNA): TGTGCCAGCAGCCAGGGGCAGAGCTCCTACAATGAGCAGTTCTTC. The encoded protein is CASSQGQSSYNEQFF.

This chain's CDR3 is CASSQPRRGSGTEAFF. As DNA, the CDR3 is TGCGCCAGCAGCCAACCAAGAAGGGGGTCGGGGACTGAAGCTTTCTTT. V and J are TRBV4-1 and TRBJ1-1; D perhaps matches TRBD1 (6 bases). V dropped 2 bases and J dropped 5 bases, with 18 bases sitting between them. This CDR3 contains 16 residues. Germline lookup yields CDR1 MGHRA and CDR2 YSYEKL.

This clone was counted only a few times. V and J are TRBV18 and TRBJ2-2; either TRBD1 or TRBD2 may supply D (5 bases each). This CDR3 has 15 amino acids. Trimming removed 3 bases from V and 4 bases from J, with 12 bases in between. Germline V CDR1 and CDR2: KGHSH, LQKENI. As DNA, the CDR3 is TGTGCCAGCTCACCGGCCGGGGCCTTCACCGGGGAGCTGTTTTTT. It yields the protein CASSPAGAFTGELFF.

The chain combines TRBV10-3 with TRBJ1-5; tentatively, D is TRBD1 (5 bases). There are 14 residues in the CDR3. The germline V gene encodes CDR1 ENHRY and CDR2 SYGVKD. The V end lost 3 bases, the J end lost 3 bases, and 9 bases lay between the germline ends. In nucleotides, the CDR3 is TGTGCCATCAGTGACGGGGGATTCAATCAGCCCCAGCATTTT. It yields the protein CAISDGGFNQPQHF.

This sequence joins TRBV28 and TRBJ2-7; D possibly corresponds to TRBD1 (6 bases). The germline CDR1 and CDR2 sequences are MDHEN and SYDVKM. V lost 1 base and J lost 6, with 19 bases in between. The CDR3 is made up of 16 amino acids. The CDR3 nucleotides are TGTGCCAGCAGTTTATTGAGGGGGTCATCCCCTATCGAGCAGTACTTC. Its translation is CASSLLRGSSPIEQYF. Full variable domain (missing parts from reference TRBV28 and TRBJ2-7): DVKVTQSSRYLVKRTGEKVFLECVQDMDHENMFWYRQDPGLGLRLIYFSYDVKMKEKGDIPEGYSVSREKKERFSLILESASTNQTSMYLCASSLLRGSSPIEQYFGPGTRLTVT.

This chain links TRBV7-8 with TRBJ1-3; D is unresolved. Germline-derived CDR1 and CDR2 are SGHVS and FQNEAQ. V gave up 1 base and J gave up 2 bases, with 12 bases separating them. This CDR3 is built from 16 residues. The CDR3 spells CASSLGSAIAGNTIYF. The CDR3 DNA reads TGTGCCAGCAGCTTAGGGTCGGCAATCGCTGGAAACACCATATATTTT.

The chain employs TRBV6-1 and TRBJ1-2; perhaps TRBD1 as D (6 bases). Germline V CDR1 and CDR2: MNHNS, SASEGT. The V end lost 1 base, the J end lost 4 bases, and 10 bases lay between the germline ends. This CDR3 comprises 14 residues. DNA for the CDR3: TGTGCCAGCAGTGAAGTCAGGGGCTCCTATGGCTACACCTTC. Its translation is CASSEVRGSYGYTF.